This section outlines one T cell receptor beta chain sequence together with its context. Antigen specificity is unknown. The junction and the germline gene differ at one end; a read error may be behind it. Data came from immunoSEQ multiplex PCR; TCRdb stores just in-frame clones and leaves some out. Among 85,000 to 90,000 clones listed, about 96% were seen once. This specimen comes from a study of cytomegalovirus exposure and HLA in healthy donors. Study-wide findings and caveats: The finding came from a later analysis; first-cohort TCR clusters tended to co-occur in the 130 or so validation repertoires.

The CDR3 has 14 amino acids. Germline V lookup: CDR1 SGHTA, CDR2 FQGNSA. The donors were part of the roughly 120-subject validation cohort, which stood apart from the 666-subject first cohort. The sequence derives from a man younger than 35 in good health and CMV-seronegative. The material sequenced was PBMCs. The V gene is TRBV7-2, the J gene TRBJ1-2; tentative D call: TRBD1 (6 bases). The CDR3 coding sequence is TGTGCCAGCAGCTTAAGGAATCGGCAGGGGCGTATTGACTTC. This codes for CASSLRNRQGRIDF.